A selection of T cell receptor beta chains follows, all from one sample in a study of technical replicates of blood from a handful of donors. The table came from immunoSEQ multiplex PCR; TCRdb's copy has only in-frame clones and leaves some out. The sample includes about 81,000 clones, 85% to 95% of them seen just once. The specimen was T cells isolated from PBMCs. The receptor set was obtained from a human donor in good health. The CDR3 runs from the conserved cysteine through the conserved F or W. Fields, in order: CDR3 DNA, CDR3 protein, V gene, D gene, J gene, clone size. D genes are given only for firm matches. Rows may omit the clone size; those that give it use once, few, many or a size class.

cdr3_nt: TGCGCCAGCAGCCCTAAGTCGCTAACCACAGATACGCAGTATTTT; cdr3_aa: CASSPKSLTTDTQYF; v_call: TRBV5-1; d_call: .; j_call: TRBJ2-3; clone_size: .
cdr3_nt: TGTGCCAGCAGGGGGGGGACAGGGGGCTACGAGCAGTACTTC; cdr3_aa: CASRGGTGGYEQYF; v_call: TRBV6-1; d_call: TRBD1; j_call: TRBJ2-7; clone_size: .
cdr3_nt: TGTGCCAGCAGTACCGAACAGGGAAGTCAGCCCCAGCATTTT; cdr3_aa: CASSTEQGSQPQHF; v_call: TRBV27; d_call: .; j_call: TRBJ1-5; clone_size: .
cdr3_nt: TGCGCCAGCAGCCACAGGATCAACTATGGCTACACCTTC; cdr3_aa: CASSHRINYGYTF; v_call: TRBV4-1; d_call: .; j_call: TRBJ1-2; clone_size: .
cdr3_nt: TGTGCCAGCAGCGTAGCTACGAACACCGGGGAGCTGTTTTTT; cdr3_aa: CASSVATNTGELFF; v_call: TRBV9; d_call: .; j_call: TRBJ2-2; clone_size: .
cdr3_nt: TGTGCCAGCAGCCGGACACCGGTAGATGAGCAGTTCTTC; cdr3_aa: CASSRTPVDEQFF; v_call: TRBV5-6; d_call: .; j_call: TRBJ2-1; clone_size: .
cdr3_nt: TGTGCCAGCAGCTTAACAGGAGAAGAGACCCAGTACTTC; cdr3_aa: CASSLTGEETQYF; v_call: TRBV7-9; d_call: .; j_call: TRBJ2-5; clone_size: .
cdr3_nt: TGTGCCAGTAGTTTCGGACAGGGGTTAAGTCACGAGCAGTACTTC; cdr3_aa: CASSFGQGLSHEQYF; v_call: TRBV19; d_call: TRBD1; j_call: TRBJ2-7; clone_size: .
cdr3_nt: TGTGCCAGCAGCTTAGATATACGTGGGACAGAAGAGACCCAGTACTTC; cdr3_aa: CASSLDIRGTEETQYF; v_call: TRBV11-2; d_call: TRBD1; j_call: TRBJ2-5; clone_size: .
cdr3_nt: TGTGCCAGTCGTACCGGGACAGGGCGCTCCAATGAGCAGTTCTTC; cdr3_aa: CASRTGTGRSNEQFF; v_call: TRBV5-4; d_call: TRBD1; j_call: TRBJ2-1; clone_size: .
cdr3_nt: TGTGCCAGCAGTGTACAGGGGGACCAAGCTTTCTTT; cdr3_aa: CASSVQGDQAFF; v_call: TRBV6-1; d_call: TRBD1; j_call: TRBJ1-1; clone_size: few
cdr3_nt: TGCGCCAGCAGCCAAGCCATCGGGGGGGGCACGGGGTATGGCTACACCTTC; cdr3_aa: CASSQAIGGGTGYGYTF; v_call: TRBV4-1; d_call: .; j_call: TRBJ1-2; clone_size: .
cdr3_nt: TGCGCCAGCAGCTTGAGCGGGACTAGCACAGATACGCAGTATTTT; cdr3_aa: CASSLSGTSTDTQYF; v_call: TRBV5-1; d_call: TRBD2; j_call: TRBJ2-3; clone_size: .
cdr3_nt: TGTGCCAGCAGCGTCTGGGAGAGCTCCTACAATGAGCAGTTCTTC; cdr3_aa: CASSVWESSYNEQFF; v_call: TRBV9; d_call: .; j_call: TRBJ2-1; clone_size: .
cdr3_nt: TGTGCCAGCTCACCCGCCTGGGCTCAAGAGACCCAGTACTTC; cdr3_aa: CASSPAWAQETQYF; v_call: TRBV18; d_call: .; j_call: TRBJ2-5; clone_size: .
cdr3_nt: TGTGCCTGGGCCCCGGGCAGGGGGCTCGGCTACACCTTC; cdr3_aa: CAWAPGRGLGYTF; v_call: TRBV30; d_call: TRBD1; j_call: TRBJ1-2; clone_size: .
cdr3_nt: TGCGCCAGCAGCCATAAACAGGGTAACTCACCCCTCCACTTT; cdr3_aa: CASSHKQGNSPLHF; v_call: TRBV5-1; d_call: .; j_call: TRBJ1-6; clone_size: .
cdr3_nt: TGTGCCAGCAGCAAAACAGGGGGCCTCTACGAGCAGTACTTC; cdr3_aa: CASSKTGGLYEQYF; v_call: TRBV9; d_call: TRBD1; j_call: TRBJ2-7; clone_size: .
cdr3_nt: TGCGCCAGCAGCTTGGAGGGCAGCGGGAGGGCCAGAGAGACCCAGTACTTC; cdr3_aa: CASSLEGSGRARETQYF; v_call: TRBV5-1; d_call: TRBD2; j_call: TRBJ2-5; clone_size: once
cdr3_nt: TGTGCCAGTAGTATCCAGGACAGGGTATACGAGCAGTACTTC; cdr3_aa: CASSIQDRVYEQYF; v_call: TRBV19; d_call: TRBD1; j_call: TRBJ2-7; clone_size: .
cdr3_nt: TGCGCCAGCAGCGAGGGACAGCCCGAGTCGCCTTATGGCTACACCTTC; cdr3_aa: CASSEGQPESPYGYTF; v_call: TRBV5-1; d_call: TRBD1; j_call: TRBJ1-2; clone_size: .
cdr3_nt: TGTGCCAGTAGTTTCTACAGGGACCCCCTGGGAGAAAAAGCTTTCTTT; cdr3_aa: CASSFYRDPLGEKAFF; v_call: TRBV19; d_call: .; j_call: TRBJ1-1; clone_size: .
cdr3_nt: TGTGCCAGCAGCTTGGGCTCAGGGACAGCGAACACTGAAGCTTTCTTT; cdr3_aa: CASSLGSGTANTEAFF; v_call: TRBV5-4; d_call: TRBD1; j_call: TRBJ1-1; clone_size: .
cdr3_nt: TGCGCCAGCAGCCAAGCGACAGGGCCCACAGATACGCAGTATTTT; cdr3_aa: CASSQATGPTDTQYF; v_call: TRBV4-1; d_call: TRBD1; j_call: TRBJ2-3; clone_size: .
cdr3_nt: TGTGCCAGCAGCTTCCCCGAGGCGCCCGGGTCTGAAGCTTTCTTT; cdr3_aa: CASSFPEAPGSEAFF; v_call: TRBV13; d_call: .; j_call: TRBJ1-1; clone_size: .
cdr3_nt: TGTGCCAGCAGTTGGGCATCTGGGGCCAACGTCCTGACTTTC; cdr3_aa: CASSWASGANVLTF; v_call: TRBV27; d_call: .; j_call: TRBJ2-6; clone_size: .
cdr3_nt: TGCAGCGTTGGCAATATCAGGGGCCACTCCGTCTCCTACGAGCAGTACTTC; cdr3_aa: CSVGNIRGHSVSYEQYF; v_call: TRBV29-1; d_call: .; j_call: TRBJ2-7; clone_size: .